Included here is one T cell receptor (beta chain) sequence, with context. The CDR3 contains 14 residues. Germline CDR1 is GTSNPN and CDR2 is SVGIG (reference sequence). Trimming removed 0 bases from V and 7 bases from J, with 16 bases in between. Sample time point: after trial treatment. As to treatment: LDRT plus nivolumab, ipilimumab, low-dose cyclophosphamide and aspirin (RACIN trial). TRAV- and TRBV-specific primers, spanning alpha and beta chains, primed first-strand cDNA. The authors ran about 18 PCR cycles to amplify TCRs with a constant-region primer and V-primer adapter. TCRdb re-called the reads with MiXCR, one entry per CDR3 protein. The sample lists 65,000 to 95,000 distinct CDR3 sequences, around 17% occurring once. The data stem from a study of low-dose radiotherapy and immunotherapy resistance in tumors.

Specimen: PBMCs, collected after low-dose radiotherapy plus immunotherapy. The sequence came from a male donor with prostate cancer. This chain connects TRBV30 to TRBJ2-7; D is uncertain. The CDR3 nucleotides are TGTGCCTGGAGTGTACGCGGCAGCTCTCGAGAGCAGTACTTC. Its protein product is CAWSVRGSSREQYF.